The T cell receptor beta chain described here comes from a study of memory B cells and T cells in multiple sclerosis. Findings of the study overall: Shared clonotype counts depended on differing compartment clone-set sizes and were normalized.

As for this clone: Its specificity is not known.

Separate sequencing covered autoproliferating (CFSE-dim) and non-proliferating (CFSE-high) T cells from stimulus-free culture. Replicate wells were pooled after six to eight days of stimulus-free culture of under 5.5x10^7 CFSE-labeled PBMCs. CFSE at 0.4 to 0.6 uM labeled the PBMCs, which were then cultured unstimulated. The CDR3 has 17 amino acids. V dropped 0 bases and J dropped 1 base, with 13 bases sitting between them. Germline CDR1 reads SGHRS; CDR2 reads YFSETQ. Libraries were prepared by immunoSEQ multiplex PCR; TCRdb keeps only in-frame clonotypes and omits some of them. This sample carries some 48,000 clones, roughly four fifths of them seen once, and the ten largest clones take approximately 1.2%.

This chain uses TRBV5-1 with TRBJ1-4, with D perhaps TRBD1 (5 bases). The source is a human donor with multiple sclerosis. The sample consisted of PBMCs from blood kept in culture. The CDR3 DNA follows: TGCGCCAGCAGCTTGGGGGCAGGGTCCAAAACTAATGAAAAACTGTTTTTT. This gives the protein CASSLGAGSKTNEKLFF.